This TCR beta chain was profiled in a study of T cell responses to AZD1222 COVID-19 vaccine. Study overall: Second doses that came at about 4 or about 12 weeks were put together.

General observations from the study: Increased Spike-specific TCR breadth and depth were observed after two AZD1222 doses.

The assay was immunoSEQ multiplex PCR, and TCRdb's table has in-frame clones only and misses some. The sample has 90,000 to 150,000 clones; less than 90% are singletons. V shed 2 bases, J shed 1 base, and the junction held 2 bases outside the gene matches. This CDR3 is 14 amino acids long. Germline CDR1 and CDR2: SGHRS and YFSETQ. A word on this clone: Its antigen is unidentified.

Sequenced material: peripheral blood, taken on day 0 of AZD1222 vaccination. The rearrangement uses TRBV5-1 and TRBJ2-5, with TRBD2 matching over 7 bases. The source of this sequence is an adult in good health. In nucleotides, the CDR3 is TGCGCCAGCAGCTTAACTAGCGCCCAAGAGACCCAGTACTTC. It translates to CASSLTSAQETQYF. Using reference TRBV5-1 and TRBJ2-5 for the parts outside the CDR3, the full variable domain is KAGVTQTPRYLIKTRGQQVTLSCSPISGHRSVSWYQQTPGQGLQFLFEYFSETQRNKGNFPGRFSGRQFSNSRSEMNVSTLELGDSALYLCASSLTSAQETQYFGPGTRLLVL.